The source of this TCR beta chain is a study of cytomegalovirus exposure and HLA in healthy donors. The PCR employed 60 Vbeta primers together with 13 Jbeta primers. Profiled with immunoSEQ multiplex PCR; TCRdb holds only in-frame clones, not every one. This repertoire shows 150,000 or so clones, about three fifths found once; its top ten account for 3%. Germline CDR1 is MNHEY and CDR2 is SMNVEV (reference sequence). V was shortened by 8 bases and J by 2 bases, with 9 bases between the two germline ends. The CDR3 sequence is 12 residues long. General study points: Presence/absence analyses took donor sequencing depth as roughly uniform.

About this clone itself: Its specificity is unknown.

The source material was PBMCs. The chain combines TRBV27 with TRBJ1-2; a weak D match, TRBD1 (6 bases). This receptor was taken from a woman in her twenties or thirties in good health and CMV-seropositive. The chain's CDR3 is CASGGQNYGYTF. In DNA form, the CDR3 reads TGTGCCAGCGGGGGACAAAACTATGGCTACACCTTC.